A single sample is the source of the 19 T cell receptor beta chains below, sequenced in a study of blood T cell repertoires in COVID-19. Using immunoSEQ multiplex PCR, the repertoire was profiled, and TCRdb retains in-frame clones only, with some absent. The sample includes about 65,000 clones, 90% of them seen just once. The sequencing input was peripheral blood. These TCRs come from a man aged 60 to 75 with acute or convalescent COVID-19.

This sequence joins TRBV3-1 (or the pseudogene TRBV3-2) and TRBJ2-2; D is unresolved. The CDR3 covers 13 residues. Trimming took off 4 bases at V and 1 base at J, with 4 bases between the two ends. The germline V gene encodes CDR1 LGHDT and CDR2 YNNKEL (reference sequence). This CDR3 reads CASSRGNTGELFF. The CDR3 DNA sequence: TGTGCCAGCAGCCGAGGGAACACCGGGGAGCTGTTTTTT.

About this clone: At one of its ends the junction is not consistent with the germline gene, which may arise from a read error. The CDR3 protein is CASRDRGREEYF. In DNA, the CDR3 is TGTGCCAGCAGAGACAGGGGGCGCGAGGAGTATTTT. The rearrangement links TRBV6-5 to TRBJ1-5; 10 bases map to TRBD1. The germline gives CDR1 MNHEY, CDR2 SVGAGI. CDR3 size: 12 residues.

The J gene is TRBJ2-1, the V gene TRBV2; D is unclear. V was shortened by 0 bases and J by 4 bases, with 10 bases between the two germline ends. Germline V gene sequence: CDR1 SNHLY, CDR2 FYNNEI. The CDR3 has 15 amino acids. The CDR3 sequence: CASSEARLPYNEQFF. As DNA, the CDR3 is TGTGCCAGCAGTGAAGCGCGGCTACCTTACAATGAGCAGTTCTTC.

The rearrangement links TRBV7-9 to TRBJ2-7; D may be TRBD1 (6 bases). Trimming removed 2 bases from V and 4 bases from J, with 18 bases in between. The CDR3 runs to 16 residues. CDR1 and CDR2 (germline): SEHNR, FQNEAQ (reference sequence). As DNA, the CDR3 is TGTGCCAGCAGCTTAATTTTAGGACAGCCGATATACGAGCAGTACTTC. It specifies CASSLILGQPIYEQYF.

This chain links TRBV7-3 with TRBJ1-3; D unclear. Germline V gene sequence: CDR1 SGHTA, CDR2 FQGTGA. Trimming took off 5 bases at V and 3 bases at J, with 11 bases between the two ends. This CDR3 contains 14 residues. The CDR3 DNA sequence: TGTGCCAGCAGCCCCGAGGGTAATGGAAACACCATATATTTT. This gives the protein CASSPEGNGNTIYF.

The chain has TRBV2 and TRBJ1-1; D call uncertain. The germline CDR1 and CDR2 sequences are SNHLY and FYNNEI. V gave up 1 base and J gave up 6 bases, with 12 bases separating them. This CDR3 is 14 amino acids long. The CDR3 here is CASSEVVKTAEAFF. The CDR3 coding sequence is TGTGCCAGCAGTGAAGTCGTCAAGACTGCTGAAGCTTTCTTT.

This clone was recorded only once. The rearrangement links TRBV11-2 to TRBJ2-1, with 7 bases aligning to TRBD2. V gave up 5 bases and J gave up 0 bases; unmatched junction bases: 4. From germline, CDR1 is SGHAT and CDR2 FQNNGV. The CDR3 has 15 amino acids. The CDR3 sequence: CASSRDYSSYNEQFF. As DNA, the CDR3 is TGTGCCAGCAGCCGGGACTATAGCTCCTACAATGAGCAGTTCTTC.

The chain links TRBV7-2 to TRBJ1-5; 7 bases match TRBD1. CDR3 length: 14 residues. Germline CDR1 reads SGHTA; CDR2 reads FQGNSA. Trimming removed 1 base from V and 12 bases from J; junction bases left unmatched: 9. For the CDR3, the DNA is TGTGCCAGCAGCTTAGGGACAGGATCCCCGCTCCAGCATTTT. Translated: CASSLGTGSPLQHF.

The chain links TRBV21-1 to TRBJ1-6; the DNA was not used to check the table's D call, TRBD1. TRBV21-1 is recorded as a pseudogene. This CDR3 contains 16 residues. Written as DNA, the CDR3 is TGTGCCAGCAGCAATCTACAGGGGAGAGCGAATTCACCCCTCCACTTT. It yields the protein CASSNLQGRANSPLHF.

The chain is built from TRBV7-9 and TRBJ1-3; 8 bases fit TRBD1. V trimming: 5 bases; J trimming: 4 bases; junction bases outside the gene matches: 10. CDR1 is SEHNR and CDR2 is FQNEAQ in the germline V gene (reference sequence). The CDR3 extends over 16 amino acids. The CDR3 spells CASSGDRGGTGNTIYF. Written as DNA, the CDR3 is TGTGCCAGCAGCGGCGACAGGGGCGGCACGGGAAACACCATATATTTT.

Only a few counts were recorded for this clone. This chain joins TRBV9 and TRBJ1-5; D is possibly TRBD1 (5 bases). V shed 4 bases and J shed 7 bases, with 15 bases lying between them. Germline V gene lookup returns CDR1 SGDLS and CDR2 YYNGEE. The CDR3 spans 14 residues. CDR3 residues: CASSHSGGGQPQHF. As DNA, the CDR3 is TGTGCCAGCAGCCATAGTGGGGGGGGACAGCCCCAGCATTTT.

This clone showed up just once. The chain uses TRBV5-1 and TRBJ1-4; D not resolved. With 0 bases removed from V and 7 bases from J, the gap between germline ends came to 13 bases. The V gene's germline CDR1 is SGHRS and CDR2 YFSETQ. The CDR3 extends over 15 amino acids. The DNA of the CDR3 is TGCGCCAGCAGCTTGGCGGTTGGAGGTGGTGAAAAACTGTTTTTT. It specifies CASSLAVGGGEKLFF.

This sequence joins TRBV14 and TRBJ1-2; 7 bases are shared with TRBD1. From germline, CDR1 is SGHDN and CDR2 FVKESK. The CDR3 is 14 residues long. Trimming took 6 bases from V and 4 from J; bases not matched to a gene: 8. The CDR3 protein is CASSTGGGVYGYTF. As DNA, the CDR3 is TGTGCCAGCAGTACGGGAGGGGGCGTCTATGGCTACACCTTC. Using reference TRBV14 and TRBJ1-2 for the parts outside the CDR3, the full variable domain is EAGVTQFPSHSVIEKGQTVTLRCDPISGHDNLYWYRRVMGKEIKFLLHFVKESKQDESGMPNNRFLAERTGGTYSTLKVQPAELEDSGVYFCASSTGGGVYGYTFGSGTRLTVV.

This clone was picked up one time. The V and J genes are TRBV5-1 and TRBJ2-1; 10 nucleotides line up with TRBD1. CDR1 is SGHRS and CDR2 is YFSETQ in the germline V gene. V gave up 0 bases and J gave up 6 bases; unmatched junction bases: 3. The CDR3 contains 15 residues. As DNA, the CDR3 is TGCGCCAGCAGCTTGGTAGGACAGGGGGGCAATGAGCAGTTCTTC. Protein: CASSLVGQGGNEQFF. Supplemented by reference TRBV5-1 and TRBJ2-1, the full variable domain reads KAGVTQTPRYLIKTRGQQVTLSCSPISGHRSVSWYQQTPGQGLQFLFEYFSETQRNKGNFPGRFSGRQFSNSRSEMNVSTLELGDSALYLCASSLVGQGGNEQFFGPGTRLTVL.

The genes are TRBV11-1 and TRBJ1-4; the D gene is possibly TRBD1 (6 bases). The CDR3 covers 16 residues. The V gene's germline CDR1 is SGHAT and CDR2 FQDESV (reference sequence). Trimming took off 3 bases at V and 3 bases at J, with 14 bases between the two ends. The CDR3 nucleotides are TGTGCCAGCAGCTTGGACAGCACGACAGCTAATGAAAAACTGTTTTTT. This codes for CASSLDSTTANEKLFF.

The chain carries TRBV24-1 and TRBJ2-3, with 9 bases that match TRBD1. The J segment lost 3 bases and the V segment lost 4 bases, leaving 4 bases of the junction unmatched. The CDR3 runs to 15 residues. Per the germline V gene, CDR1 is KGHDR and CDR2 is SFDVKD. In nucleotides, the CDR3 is TGTGCCACCAGTGAACCGACAGGGGGGACAGATACGCAGTATTTT. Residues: CATSEPTGGTDTQYF.

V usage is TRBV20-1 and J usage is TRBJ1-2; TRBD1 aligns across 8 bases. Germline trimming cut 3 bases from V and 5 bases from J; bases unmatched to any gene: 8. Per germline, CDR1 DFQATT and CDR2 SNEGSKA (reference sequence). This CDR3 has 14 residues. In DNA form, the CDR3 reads TGCAGTGCTAGTATGACAGGGGTGGGGTATGGCTACACCTTC. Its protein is CSASMTGVGYGYTF.

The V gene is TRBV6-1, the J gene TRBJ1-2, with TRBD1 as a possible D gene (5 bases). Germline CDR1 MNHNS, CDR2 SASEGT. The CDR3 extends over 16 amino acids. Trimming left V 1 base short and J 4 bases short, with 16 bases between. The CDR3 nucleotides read TGTGCCAGCAGTGAAGTCAGGGATCCAGCTCCCTATGGCTACACCTTC. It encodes CASSEVRDPAPYGYTF.

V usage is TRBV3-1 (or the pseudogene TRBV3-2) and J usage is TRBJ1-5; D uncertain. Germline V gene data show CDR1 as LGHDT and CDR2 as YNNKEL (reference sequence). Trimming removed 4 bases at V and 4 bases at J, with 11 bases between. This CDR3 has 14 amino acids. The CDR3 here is CASSLWGGNQPQHF. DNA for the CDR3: TGTGCCAGCAGCCTTTGGGGAGGTAATCAGCCCCAGCATTTT.